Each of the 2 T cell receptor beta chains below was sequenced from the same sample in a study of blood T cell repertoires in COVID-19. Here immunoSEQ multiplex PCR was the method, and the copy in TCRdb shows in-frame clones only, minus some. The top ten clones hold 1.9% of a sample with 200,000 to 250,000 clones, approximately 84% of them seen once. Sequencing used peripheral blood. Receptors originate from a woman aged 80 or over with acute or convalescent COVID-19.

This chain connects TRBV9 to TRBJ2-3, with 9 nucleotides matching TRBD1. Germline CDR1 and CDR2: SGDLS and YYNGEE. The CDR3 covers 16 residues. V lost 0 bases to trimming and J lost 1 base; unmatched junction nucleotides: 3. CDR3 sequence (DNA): TGTGCCAGCAGCGTAGGGACAGGGGTCCGCACAGATACGCAGTATTTT. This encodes CASSVGTGVRTDTQYF.

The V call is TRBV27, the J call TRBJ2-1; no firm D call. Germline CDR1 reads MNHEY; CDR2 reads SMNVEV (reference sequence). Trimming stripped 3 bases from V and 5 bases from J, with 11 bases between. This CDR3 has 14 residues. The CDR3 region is CASSFSLLHNEQFF. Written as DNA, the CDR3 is TGTGCCAGCAGTTTTTCACTCCTACACAATGAGCAGTTCTTC.